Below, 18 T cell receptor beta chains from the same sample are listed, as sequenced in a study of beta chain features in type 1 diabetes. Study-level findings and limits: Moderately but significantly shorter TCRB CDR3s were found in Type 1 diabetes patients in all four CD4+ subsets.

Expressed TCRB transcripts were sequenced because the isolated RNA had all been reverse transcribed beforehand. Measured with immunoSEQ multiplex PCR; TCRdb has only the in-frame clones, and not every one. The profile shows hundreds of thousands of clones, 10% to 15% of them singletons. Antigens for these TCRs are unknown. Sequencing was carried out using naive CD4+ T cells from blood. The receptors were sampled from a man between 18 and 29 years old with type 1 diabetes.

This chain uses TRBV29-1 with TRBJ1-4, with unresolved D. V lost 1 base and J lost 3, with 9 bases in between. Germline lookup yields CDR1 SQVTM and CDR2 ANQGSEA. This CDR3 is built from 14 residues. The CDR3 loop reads CSVEVWAANEKLFF. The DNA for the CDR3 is TGCAGCGTTGAAGTCTGGGCGGCTAATGAAAAACTGTTTTTT.

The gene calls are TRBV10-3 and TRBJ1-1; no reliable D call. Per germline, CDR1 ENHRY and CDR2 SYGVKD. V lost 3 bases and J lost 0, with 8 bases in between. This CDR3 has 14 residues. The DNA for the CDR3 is TGTGCCATCAGTGAAGGTACTATGAACACTGAAGCTTTCTTT. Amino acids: CAISEGTMNTEAFF.

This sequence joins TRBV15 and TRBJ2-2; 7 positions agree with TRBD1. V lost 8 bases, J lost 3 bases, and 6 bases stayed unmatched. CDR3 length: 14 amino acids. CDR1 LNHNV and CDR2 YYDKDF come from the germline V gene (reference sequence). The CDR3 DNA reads TGTGCCACCGCTCGGGACAGATACACCGGGGAGCTGTTTTTT. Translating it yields CATARDRYTGELFF. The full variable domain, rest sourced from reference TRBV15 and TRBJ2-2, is DAMVIQNPRYQVTQFGKPVTLSCSQTLNHNVMYWYQQKSSQAPKLLFHYYDKDFNNEADTPDNFQSRRPNTSFCFLDIRSPGLGDTAMYLCATARDRYTGELFFGEGSRLTVL.

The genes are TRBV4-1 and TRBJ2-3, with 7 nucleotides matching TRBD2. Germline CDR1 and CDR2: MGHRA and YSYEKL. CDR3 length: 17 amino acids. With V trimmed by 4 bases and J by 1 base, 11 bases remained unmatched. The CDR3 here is CASSPTLADPRTDTQYF. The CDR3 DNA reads TGCGCCAGCAGCCCAACTCTAGCGGATCCCCGCACAGATACGCAGTATTTT.

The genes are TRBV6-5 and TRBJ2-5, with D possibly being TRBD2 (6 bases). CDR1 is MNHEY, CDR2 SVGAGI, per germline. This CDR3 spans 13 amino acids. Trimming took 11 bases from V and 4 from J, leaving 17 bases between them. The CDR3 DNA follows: TGTGCCGTGGTGGGCGCGCGGGGAGAGACCCAGTACTTC. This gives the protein CAVVGARGETQYF.

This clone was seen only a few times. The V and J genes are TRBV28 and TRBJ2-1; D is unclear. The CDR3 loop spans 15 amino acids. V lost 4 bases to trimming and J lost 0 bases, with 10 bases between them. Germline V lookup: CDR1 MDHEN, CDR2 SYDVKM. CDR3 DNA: TGTGCCAGCAGTTCCCTCGGCAGCTCCTACAATGAGCAGTTCTTC. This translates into CASSSLGSSYNEQFF.

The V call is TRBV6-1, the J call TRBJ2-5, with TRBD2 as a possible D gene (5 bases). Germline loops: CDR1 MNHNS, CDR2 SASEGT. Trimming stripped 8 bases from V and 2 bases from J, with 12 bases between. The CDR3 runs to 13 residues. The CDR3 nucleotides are TGTGCCAGCGGAGCACGGACTCAAGAGACCCAGTACTTC. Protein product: CASGARTQETQYF.

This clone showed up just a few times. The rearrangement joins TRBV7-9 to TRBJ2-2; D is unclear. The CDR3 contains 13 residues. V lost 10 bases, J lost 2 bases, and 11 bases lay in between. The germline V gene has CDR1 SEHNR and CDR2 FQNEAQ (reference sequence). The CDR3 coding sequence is TGTGCCATCCAGGACCGAAACACCGGGGAGCTGTTTTTT. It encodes CAIQDRNTGELFF.

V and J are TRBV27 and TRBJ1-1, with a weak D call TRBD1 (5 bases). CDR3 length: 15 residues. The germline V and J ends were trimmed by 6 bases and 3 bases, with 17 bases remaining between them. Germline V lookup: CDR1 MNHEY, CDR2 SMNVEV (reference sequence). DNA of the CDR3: TGTGCCAGCAGCCGTACCGCAGGGTCGGACACTGAAGCTTTCTTT. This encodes CASSRTAGSDTEAFF.

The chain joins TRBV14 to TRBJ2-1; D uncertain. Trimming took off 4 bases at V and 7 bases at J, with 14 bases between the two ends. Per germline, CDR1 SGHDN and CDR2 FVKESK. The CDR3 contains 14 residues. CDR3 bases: TGTGCCAGCAGCCTTACCGCATTGGGGAATGAGCAGTTCTTC. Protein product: CASSLTALGNEQFF.

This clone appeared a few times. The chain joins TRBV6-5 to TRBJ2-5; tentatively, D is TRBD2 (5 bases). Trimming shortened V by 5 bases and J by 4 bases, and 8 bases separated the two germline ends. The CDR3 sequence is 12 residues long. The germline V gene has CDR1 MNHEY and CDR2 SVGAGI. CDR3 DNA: TGTGCCAGCAGTCTAGCTGGAGAGACCCAGTACTTC. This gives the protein CASSLAGETQYF.

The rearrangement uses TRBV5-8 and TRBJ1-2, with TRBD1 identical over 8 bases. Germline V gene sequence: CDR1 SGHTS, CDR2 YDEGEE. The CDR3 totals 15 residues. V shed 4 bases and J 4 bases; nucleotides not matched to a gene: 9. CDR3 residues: CASSTQGAVFYGYTF. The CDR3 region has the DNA TGTGCCAGCAGCACTCAGGGGGCAGTATTCTATGGCTACACCTTC.

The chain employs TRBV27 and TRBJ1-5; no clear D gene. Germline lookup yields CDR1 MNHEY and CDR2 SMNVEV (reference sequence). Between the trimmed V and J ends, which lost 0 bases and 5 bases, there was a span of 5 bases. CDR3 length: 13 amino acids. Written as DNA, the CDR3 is TGTGCCAGCAGTTTATCGACCCATCAGCCCCAGCATTTT. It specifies CASSLSTHQPQHF.

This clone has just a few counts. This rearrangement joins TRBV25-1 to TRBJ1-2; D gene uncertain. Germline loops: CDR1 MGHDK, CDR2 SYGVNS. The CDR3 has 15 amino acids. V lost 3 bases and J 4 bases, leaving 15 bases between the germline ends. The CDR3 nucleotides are TGTGCCAGCAGTGATCGGATCCCCGACTCCTATGGCTACACCTTC. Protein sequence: CASSDRIPDSYGYTF.

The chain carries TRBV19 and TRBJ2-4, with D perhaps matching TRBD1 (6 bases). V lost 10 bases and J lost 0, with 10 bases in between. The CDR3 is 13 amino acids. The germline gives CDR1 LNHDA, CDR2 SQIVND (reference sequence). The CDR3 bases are TGTGCCAACGGGACATTAGCCAAAAACATTCAGTACTTC. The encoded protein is CANGTLAKNIQYF.

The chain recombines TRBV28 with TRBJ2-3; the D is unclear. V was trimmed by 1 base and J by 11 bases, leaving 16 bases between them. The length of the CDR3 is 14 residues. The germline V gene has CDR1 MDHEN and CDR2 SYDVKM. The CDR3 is CASSLSDRPGGQYF. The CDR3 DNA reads TGTGCCAGCAGTTTATCAGACCGCCCGGGTGGGCAGTATTTT.

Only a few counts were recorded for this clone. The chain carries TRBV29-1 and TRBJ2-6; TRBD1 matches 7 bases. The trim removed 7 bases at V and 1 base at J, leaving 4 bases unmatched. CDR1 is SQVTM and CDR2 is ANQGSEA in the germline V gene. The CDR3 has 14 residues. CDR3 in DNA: TGCAGCGCCGCGACAGGGTCTGGGGCCAACGTCCTGACTTTC. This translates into CSAATGSGANVLTF.

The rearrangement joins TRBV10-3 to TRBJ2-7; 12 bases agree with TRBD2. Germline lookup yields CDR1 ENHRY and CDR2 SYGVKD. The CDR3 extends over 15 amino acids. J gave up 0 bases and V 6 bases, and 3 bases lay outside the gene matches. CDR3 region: CAISPGLAGSYEQYF. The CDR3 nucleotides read TGTGCCATCAGCCCGGGACTAGCGGGCTCCTACGAGCAGTACTTC.